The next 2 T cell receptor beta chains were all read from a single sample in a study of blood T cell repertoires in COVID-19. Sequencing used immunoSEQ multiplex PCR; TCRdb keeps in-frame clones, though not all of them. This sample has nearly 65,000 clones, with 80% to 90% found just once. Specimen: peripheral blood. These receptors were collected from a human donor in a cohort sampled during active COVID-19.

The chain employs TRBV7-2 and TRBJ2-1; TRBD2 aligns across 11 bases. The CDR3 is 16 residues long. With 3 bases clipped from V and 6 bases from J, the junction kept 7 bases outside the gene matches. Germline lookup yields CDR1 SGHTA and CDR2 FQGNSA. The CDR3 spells CASSFRSGREINEQFF. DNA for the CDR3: TGTGCCAGCAGCTTCCGTAGCGGGAGGGAAATCAATGAGCAGTTCTTC.

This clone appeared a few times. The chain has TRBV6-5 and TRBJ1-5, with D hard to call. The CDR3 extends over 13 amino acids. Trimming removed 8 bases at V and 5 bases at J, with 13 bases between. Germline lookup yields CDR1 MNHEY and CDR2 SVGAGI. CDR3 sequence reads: CASGDRGYQPQHF. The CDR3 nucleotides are TGTGCCAGCGGGGATCGGGGTTATCAGCCCCAGCATTTT.